This TCR beta chain was recovered during a study of vaccination and CD4 T cells after COVID-19. On the study more broadly: Two mRNA vaccine doses were given, either BNT162b2 or mRNA-1273.

This CDR3 spans 14 amino acids. Germline V gives CDR1 MNHEY, CDR2 SMNVEV (reference sequence). Trimming removed 4 bases at V and 3 bases at J, with 10 bases between. By share of the sample, this clonotype is large. Antigen specificity is unknown. The treatment denotes: roughly 10-day PBMC culture with coronavirus spike peptide pools or control peptides (ViraFEST assay). Every well contained over 1.5 million PBMCs, which were grown with roughly 9.1 IU/ml IL-2 and 9 to 10 ug/ml peptide pools. Study-wide findings and caveats: Median SARS-CoV-2-reactive clonotype numbers rose nonsignificantly, roughly 20 to 38.

The Oncomine TCR Beta short-read assay generated sequence data from the DNA of cultured CD4+ T cells. TCRdb reanalysed the PCR reads using MiXCR and keeps one entry per CDR3 protein. This sample carries a few thousand distinct CDR3 sequences, roughly a fifth of them seen once, and the ten largest clones take around a fifth. The sequenced sample consisted of CD4+ T cells from blood, cultured in vitro. The TCR was taken from a human donor who had recovered from COVID-19. The chain uses TRBV27 and TRBJ1-5; D call uncertain. The CDR3 coding sequence is TGTGCCAGCAGTTCAAAAGGGCTCAATCAGCCCCAGCATTTT. Translation: CASSSKGLNQPQHF.